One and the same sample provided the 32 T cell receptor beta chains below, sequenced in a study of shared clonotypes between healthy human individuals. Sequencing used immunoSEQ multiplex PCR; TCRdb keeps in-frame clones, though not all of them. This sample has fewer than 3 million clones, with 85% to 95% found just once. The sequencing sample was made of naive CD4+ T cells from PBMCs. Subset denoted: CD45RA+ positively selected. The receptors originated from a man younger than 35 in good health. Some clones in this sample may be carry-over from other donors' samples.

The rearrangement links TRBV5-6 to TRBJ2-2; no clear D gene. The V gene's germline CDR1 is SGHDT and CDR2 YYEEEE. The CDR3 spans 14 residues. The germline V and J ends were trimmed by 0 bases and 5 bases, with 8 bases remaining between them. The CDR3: CASSLAFRTGELFF. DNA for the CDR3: TGTGCCAGCAGCTTGGCCTTTCGGACCGGGGAGCTGTTTTTT.

This CDR3 is CAWRFWGQGSDEQFF. The CDR3 bases are TGTGCCTGGAGGTTTTGGGGTCAGGGAAGCGATGAGCAGTTCTTC. The chain joins TRBV30 to TRBJ2-1, with D perhaps TRBD1 (5 bases). Germline-derived CDR1 and CDR2 are GTSNPN and SVGIG (reference sequence). The CDR3 has 15 amino acids. V lost 3 bases and J 8 bases, leaving 20 bases between the germline ends.

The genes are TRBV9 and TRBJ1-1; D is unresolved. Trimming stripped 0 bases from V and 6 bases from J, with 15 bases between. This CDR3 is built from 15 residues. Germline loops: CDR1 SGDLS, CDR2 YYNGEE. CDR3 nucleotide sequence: TGTGCCAGCAGCGTAGTTGGGGAATTGGGCGCTGAAGCTTTCTTT. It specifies CASSVVGELGAEAFF.

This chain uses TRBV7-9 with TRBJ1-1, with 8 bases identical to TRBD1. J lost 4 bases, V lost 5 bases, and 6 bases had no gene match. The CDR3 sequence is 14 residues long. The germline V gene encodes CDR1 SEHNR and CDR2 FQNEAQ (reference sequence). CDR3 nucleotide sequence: TGTGCCAGCAGCACCGGACAGGGTTTCACTGAAGCTTTCTTT. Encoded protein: CASSTGQGFTEAFF.

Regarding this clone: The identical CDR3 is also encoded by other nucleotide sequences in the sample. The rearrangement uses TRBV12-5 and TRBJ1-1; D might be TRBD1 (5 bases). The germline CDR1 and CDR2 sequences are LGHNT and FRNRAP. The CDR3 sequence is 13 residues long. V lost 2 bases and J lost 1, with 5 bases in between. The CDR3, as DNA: TGTGCTAGTGGTTTGCAGGGGAACACTGAAGCTTTCTTT. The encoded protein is CASGLQGNTEAFF. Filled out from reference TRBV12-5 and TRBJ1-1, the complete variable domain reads DARVTQTPRHKVTEMGQEVTMRCQPILGHNTVFWYRQTMMQGLELLAYFRNRAPLDDSGMPKDRFSAEMPDATLATLKIQPSEPRDSAVYFCASGLQGNTEAFFGQGTRLTVV.

The CDR3 reads CASSRESLGGKEQFF. The CDR3 DNA follows: TGTGCCAGCAGTCGCGAATCCCTGGGGGGGAAAGAGCAGTTCTTC. V gene TRBV28 combines with J gene TRBJ2-1, with TRBD2 matching 7 bases. The CDR3 covers 15 residues. The germline V gene encodes CDR1 MDHEN and CDR2 SYDVKM. Losses at the gene ends were 5 bases for V and 10 bases for J; bases not matched to a gene: 14.

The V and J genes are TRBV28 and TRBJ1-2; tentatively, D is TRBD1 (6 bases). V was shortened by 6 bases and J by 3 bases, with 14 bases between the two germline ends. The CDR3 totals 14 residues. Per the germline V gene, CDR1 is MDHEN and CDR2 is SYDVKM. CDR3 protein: CASRPGGQYYGYTF. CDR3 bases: TGTGCCAGCAGACCTGGTGGACAGTACTATGGCTACACCTTC.

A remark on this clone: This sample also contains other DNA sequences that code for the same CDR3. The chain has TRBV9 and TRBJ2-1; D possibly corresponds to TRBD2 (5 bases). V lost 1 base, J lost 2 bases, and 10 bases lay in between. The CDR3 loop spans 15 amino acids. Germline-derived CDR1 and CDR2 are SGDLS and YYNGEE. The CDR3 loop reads CASSVTSGAYNEQFF. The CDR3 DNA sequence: TGTGCCAGCAGCGTAACATCCGGGGCCTACAATGAGCAGTTCTTC.

The CDR3 DNA follows: TGTGCCAGTAGTATAGATGGGAGACAGGGAAACTATGGCTACACCTTC. As protein: CASSIDGRQGNYGYTF. This sequence joins TRBV19 and TRBJ1-2; TRBD1 matches at 7 bases. The CDR3 is 16 residues long. Germline values: CDR1 LNHDA, CDR2 SQIVND (reference sequence). Germline trimming cut 0 bases from V and 2 bases from J; bases unmatched to any gene: 6.

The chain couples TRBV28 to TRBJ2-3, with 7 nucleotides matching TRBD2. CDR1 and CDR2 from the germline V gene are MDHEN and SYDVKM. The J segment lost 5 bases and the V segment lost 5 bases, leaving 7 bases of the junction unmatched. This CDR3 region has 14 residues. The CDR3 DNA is TGTGCCAGCAGTACCGCGGGAGCTATAGATACGCAGTATTTT. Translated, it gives CASSTAGAIDTQYF. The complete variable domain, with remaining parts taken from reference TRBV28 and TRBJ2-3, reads DVKVTQSSRYLVKRTGEKVFLECVQDMDHENMFWYRQDPGLGLRLIYFSYDVKMKEKGDIPEGYSVSREKKERFSLILESASTNQTSMYLCASSTAGAIDTQYFGPGTRLTVL.

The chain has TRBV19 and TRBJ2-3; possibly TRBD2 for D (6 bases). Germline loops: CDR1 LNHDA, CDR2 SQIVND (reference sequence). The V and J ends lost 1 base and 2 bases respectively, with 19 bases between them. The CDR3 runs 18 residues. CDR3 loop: CASSIVTVGLTNTDTQYF. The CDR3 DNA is TGTGCCAGTAGTATAGTAACAGTTGGACTAACAAACACAGATACGCAGTATTTT.

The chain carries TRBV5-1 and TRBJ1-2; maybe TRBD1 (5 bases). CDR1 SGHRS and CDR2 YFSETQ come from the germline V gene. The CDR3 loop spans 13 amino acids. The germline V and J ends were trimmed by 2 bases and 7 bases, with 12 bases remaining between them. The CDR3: CASSFGGTAGYTF. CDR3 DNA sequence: TGCGCCAGCAGCTTTGGGGGGACGGCTGGCTACACCTTC.

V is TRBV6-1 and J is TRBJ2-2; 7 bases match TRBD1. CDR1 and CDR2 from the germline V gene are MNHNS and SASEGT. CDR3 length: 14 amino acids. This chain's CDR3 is CAVNRGLDTGELFF. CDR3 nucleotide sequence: TGTGCGGTAAACAGGGGTTTGGACACCGGGGAGCTGTTTTTT.

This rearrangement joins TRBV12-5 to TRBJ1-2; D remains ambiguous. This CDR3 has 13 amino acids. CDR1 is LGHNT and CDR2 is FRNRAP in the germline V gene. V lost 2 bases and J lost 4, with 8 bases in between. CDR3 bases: TGTGCTAGTGGTTTGACGGGTACCTATGGCTACACCTTC. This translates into CASGLTGTYGYTF. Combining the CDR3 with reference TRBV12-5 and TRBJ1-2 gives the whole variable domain DARVTQTPRHKVTEMGQEVTMRCQPILGHNTVFWYRQTMMQGLELLAYFRNRAPLDDSGMPKDRFSAEMPDATLATLKIQPSEPRDSAVYFCASGLTGTYGYTFGSGTRLTVV.

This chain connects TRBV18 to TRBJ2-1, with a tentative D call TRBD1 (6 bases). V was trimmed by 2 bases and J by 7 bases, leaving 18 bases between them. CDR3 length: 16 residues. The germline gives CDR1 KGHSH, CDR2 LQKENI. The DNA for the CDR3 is TGTGCCAGCTCACCAATGGGGGCTTTCTATGAGAATGAGCAGTTCTTC. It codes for CASSPMGAFYENEQFF.

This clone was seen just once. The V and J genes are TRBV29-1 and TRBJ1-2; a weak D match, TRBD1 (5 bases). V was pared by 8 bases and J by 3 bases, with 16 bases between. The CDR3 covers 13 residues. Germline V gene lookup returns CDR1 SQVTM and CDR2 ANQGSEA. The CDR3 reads CSTTRGGDYGYTF. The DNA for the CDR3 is TGCAGCACAACGAGGGGTGGTGACTATGGCTACACCTTC.

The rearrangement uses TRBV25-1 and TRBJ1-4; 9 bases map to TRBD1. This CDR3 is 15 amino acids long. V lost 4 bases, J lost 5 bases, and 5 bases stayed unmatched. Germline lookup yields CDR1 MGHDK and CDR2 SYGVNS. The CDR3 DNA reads TGTGCCAGCAGTGGGGACAGGGTGGGGAATGAAAAACTGTTTTTT. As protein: CASSGDRVGNEKLFF.

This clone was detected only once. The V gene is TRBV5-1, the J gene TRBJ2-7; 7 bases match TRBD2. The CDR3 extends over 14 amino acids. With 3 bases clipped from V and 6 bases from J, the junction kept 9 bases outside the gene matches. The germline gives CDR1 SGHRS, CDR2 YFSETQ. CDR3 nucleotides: TGCGCCAGCAGCTGGGAGGGTGGACTCCCCGAGCAGTACTTC. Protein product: CASSWEGGLPEQYF.

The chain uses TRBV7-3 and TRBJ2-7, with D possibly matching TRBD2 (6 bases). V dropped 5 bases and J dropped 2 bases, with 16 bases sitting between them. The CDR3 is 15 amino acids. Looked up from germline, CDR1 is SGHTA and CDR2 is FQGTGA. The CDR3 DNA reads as TGTGCCAGCAGCCCTTCGGGGGAGCCCCCCTACGAGCAGTACTTC. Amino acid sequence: CASSPSGEPPYEQYF.

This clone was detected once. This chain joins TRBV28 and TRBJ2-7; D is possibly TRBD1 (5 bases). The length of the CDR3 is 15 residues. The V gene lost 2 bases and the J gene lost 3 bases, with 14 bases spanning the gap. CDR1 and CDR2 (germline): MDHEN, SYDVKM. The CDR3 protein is CASSLMVTAGYEQYF. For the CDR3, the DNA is TGTGCCAGCAGTTTAATGGTGACAGCCGGCTACGAGCAGTACTTC. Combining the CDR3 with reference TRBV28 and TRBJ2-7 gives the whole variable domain DVKVTQSSRYLVKRTGEKVFLECVQDMDHENMFWYRQDPGLGLRLIYFSYDVKMKEKGDIPEGYSVSREKKERFSLILESASTNQTSMYLCASSLMVTAGYEQYFGPGTRLTVT.

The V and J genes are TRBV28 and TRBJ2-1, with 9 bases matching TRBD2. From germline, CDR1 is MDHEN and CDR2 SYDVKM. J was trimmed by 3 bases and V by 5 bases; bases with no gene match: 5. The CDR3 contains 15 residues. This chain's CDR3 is CASSLSGGLYNEQFF. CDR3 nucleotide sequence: TGTGCCAGCAGTCTTAGCGGGGGCCTCTACAATGAGCAGTTCTTC.

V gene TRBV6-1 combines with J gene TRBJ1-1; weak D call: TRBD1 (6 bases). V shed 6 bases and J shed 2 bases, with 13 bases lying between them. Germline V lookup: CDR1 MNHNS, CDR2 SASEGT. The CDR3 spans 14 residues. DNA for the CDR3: TGTGCCAGCAGCCGGAAGGACAGCAACACTGAAGCTTTCTTT. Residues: CASSRKDSNTEAFF.

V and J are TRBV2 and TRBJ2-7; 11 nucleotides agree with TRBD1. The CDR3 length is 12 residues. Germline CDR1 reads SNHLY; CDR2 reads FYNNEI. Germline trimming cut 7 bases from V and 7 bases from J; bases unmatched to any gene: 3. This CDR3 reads CASKGQGVEQYF. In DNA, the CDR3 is TGTGCCAGCAAGGGACAGGGGGTGGAGCAGTACTTC.

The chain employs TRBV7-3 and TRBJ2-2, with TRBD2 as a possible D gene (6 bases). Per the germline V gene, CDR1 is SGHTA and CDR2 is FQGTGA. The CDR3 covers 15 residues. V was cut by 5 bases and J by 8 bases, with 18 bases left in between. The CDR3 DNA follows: TGTGCCAGCAGCCTCCCTGGGGGGTTAACTGGGGAGCTGTTTTTT. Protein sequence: CASSLPGGLTGELFF.

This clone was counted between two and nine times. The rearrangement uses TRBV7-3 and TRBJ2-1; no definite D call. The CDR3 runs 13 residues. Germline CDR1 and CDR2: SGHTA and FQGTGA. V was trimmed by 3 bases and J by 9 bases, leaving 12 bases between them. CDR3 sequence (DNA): TGTGCCAGCAGCTTGGGCACGCTTGGTGAGCAGTTCTTC. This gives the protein CASSLGTLGEQFF.

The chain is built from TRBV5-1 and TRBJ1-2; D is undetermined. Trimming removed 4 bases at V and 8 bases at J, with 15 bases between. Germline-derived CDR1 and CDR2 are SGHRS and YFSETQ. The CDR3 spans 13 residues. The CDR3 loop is CASSPEGWGGYTF. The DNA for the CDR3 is TGCGCCAGCAGCCCGGAAGGGTGGGGAGGCTACACCTTC.

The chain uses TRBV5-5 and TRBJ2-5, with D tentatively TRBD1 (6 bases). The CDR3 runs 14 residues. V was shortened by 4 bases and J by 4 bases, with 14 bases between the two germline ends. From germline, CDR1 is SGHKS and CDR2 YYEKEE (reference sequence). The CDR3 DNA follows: TGTGCCAGCAGCACTGGACAGTTTTTAGAGACCCAGTACTTC. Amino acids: CASSTGQFLETQYF.

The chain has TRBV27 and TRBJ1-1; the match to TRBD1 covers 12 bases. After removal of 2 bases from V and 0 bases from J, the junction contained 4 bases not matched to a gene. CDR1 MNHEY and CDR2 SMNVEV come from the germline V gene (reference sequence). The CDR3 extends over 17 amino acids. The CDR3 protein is CASSLGTGGPLNTEAFF. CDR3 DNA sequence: TGTGCCAGCAGTTTAGGGACAGGGGGCCCTCTGAACACTGAAGCTTTCTTT.

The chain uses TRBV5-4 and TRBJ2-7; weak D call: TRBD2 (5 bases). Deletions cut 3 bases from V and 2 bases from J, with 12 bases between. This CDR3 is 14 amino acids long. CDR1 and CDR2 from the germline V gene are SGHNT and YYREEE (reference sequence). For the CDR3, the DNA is TGTGCCAGCAGCTCCGCTAGCCCCCCCTACGAGCAGTACTTC. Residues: CASSSASPPYEQYF.

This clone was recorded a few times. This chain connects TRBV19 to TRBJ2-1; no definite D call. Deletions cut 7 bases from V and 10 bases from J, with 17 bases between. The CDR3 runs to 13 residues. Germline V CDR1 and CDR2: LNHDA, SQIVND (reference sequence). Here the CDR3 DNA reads TGTGCCAGTACGACAAACTTCCCGCGGGAGCAGTTCTTC. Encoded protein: CASTTNFPREQFF. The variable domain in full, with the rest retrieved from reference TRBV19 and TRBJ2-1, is DGGITQSPKYLFRKEGQNVTLSCEQNLNHDAMYWYRQDPGQGLRLIYYSQIVNDFQKGDIAEGYSVSREKKESFPLTVTSAQKNPTAFYLCASTTNFPREQFFGPGTRLTVL.

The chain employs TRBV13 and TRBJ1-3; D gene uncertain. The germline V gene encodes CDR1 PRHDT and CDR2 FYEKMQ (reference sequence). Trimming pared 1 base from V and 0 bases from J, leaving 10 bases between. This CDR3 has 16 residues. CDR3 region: CASSLDRILSGNTIYF. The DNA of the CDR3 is TGTGCCAGCAGCTTAGACCGGATTCTCTCTGGAAACACCATATATTTT.

The CDR3 sequence is CASKGGGYQETQYF. For the CDR3, the DNA is TGCGCCAGCAAAGGAGGGGGTTATCAAGAGACCCAGTACTTC. The chain combines TRBV5-1 with TRBJ2-5; D tentatively fits TRBD1 or TRBD2 (6 bases each). Germline CDR1 reads SGHRS; CDR2 reads YFSETQ. The ends were cut back, 6 bases at V and 2 bases at J, with 14 bases in the middle. This CDR3 contains 14 residues. Supplemented by reference TRBV5-1 and TRBJ2-5, the full variable domain reads KAGVTQTPRYLIKTRGQQVTLSCSPISGHRSVSWYQQTPGQGLQFLFEYFSETQRNKGNFPGRFSGRQFSNSRSEMNVSTLELGDSALYLCASKGGGYQETQYFGPGTRLLVL.